Each of the 12 T cell receptor beta chains below was sequenced from the same sample in a study of T cells in Graves' hyperthyroidism and ophthalmopathy. Amplification targeted TCR beta CDR3 regions from RNA transcripts. TCR CDR3 underwent first-round RT-PCR with the HTBI primer set. TCRdb called the multiplex PCR reads again in MiXCR, with one record for every CDR3 protein. The sample yields a few hundred thousand distinct CDR3 sequences, 12% to 15% seen once. The sequenced sample was blood. These receptors all come from a woman aged 55-69 years with Graves' ophthalmopathy.

The chain is built from TRBV12-3 or TRBV12-4 and TRBJ2-1, with 9 bases aligning to TRBD1. The CDR3 runs 13 residues. Trimming at V came to 4 bases and at J to 12 bases, leaving 7 bases not matched to a gene. Here the CDR3 DNA reads TGTGCCAGCAGTTCGGGACAGGGTTTTGCGCAGTTCTTC. Encoded protein: CASSSGQGFAQFF.

This clonotype was recorded a few times. The junction and the germline gene differ at one end; a read error may be behind it. The chain uses TRBV29-1 and TRBJ2-1; D may be TRBD2 (6 bases). The CDR3 runs to 14 residues. Germline V gives CDR1 SQVTM, CDR2 ANQGSEA. The chain's CDR3 is CSAEGVGSGYEQFF. Written as DNA, the CDR3 is TGCAGCGCTGAAGGGGTCGGGAGTGGGTATGAGCAGTTCTTC.

In this sample, this clonotype turned up a few times. One end of the junction varies from germline; a read error may be responsible. V usage is TRBV5-1 and J usage is TRBJ1-5; no firm D call. The CDR3 loop spans 13 amino acids. The germline gives CDR1 SGHRS, CDR2 YFSETQ. The CDR3 DNA reads TGCGCCAGCAGCTTCGAGGTCGGTCAGTCCCAGCATTTT. Its protein product is CASSFEVGQSQHF.

About this clonotype: One end of the junction fails to match germline, which may point to a read error. The V call is TRBV7-9, the J call TRBJ2-3; unclear D gene. Germline V lookup: CDR1 SEHNR, CDR2 FQNEAQ (reference sequence). This CDR3 is 13 amino acids long. Written as DNA, the CDR3 is TGTGTCAGCAGCTTATATGGGGAAGATACGCAGTATTTT. Translating it yields CVSSLYGEDTQYF.

The chain is built from TRBV6-2 or TRBV6-3 and TRBJ2-1; D not resolved. Trimming pared 8 bases from V and 0 bases from J, leaving 5 bases between. The germline V gene has CDR1 MNHEY and CDR2 SVGEGT. This CDR3 region has 12 residues. CDR3 DNA sequence: TGTGCCAGCGGTGGCTCCTACAATGAGCAGTTCTTC. Translated, it gives CASGGSYNEQFF.

Only a few counts were recorded for this clonotype. The rearrangement uses TRBV7-3 and TRBJ2-1, with D perhaps matching TRBD1 (5 bases). Germline V lookup: CDR1 SGHTA, CDR2 FQGTGA. The CDR3 spans 15 residues. V was clipped by 5 bases and J by 2 bases, with 13 bases between them. The CDR3 sequence: CASSMNRNPYNEQFF. CDR3 sequence (DNA): TGTGCCAGCAGCATGAACAGGAATCCCTACAATGAGCAGTTCTTC.

This clonotype was seen many times. This chain joins TRBV30 and TRBJ1-1; no reliable D call. CDR1 and CDR2 from the germline V gene are GTSNPN and SVGIG (reference sequence). The CDR3 has 13 residues. Trimming removed 3 bases from V and 2 bases from J, with 10 bases in between. The CDR3, as DNA: TGTGCCTGGAGCCGTGACCGAAACACTGAAGCTTTCTTT. Translated, it gives CAWSRDRNTEAFF.

This clonotype was seen ten or more times. The gene calls are TRBV6-1 and TRBJ2-3; maybe TRBD2 (7 bases). Germline V gene lookup returns CDR1 MNHNS and CDR2 SASEGT. CDR3 length equals 16 residues. The V end lost 6 bases, the J end lost 3 bases, and 19 bases lay between the germline ends. The CDR3 bases are TGTGCCAGCAGCAGGAGGGGGGCGGGAGAAACAGATACGCAGTATTTT. Its translation is CASSRRGAGETDTQYF.

This clonotype was counted at least ten times. The chain has TRBV7-3 and TRBJ2-1; the D is unclear. There are 15 residues in the CDR3. Trimming left V 2 bases short and J 4 bases short, with 12 bases between. Germline V gives CDR1 SGHTA, CDR2 FQGTGA. In DNA, the CDR3 is TGTGCCAGCAGCTTAGCTGGCGGAGCTTACAATGAGCAGTTCTTC. Its protein product is CASSLAGGAYNEQFF.

This clonotype was seen repeatedly, ten times or more. This chain connects TRBV7-8 to TRBJ2-2, with D possibly being TRBD2 (6 bases). The CDR3 runs to 16 residues. V lost 5 bases and J 0 bases, leaving 13 bases between the germline ends. CDR1 is SGHVS, CDR2 FQNEAQ, per germline. CDR3 nucleotides: TGTGCCAGCAGCCCGCGGGGACTCCCGAACACCGGGGAGCTGTTTTTT. The encoded protein is CASSPRGLPNTGELFF.

Only a few counts were recorded for this clonotype. V gene TRBV20-1 combines with J gene TRBJ1-4; 12 bases match TRBD1. The CDR3 sequence is 15 residues long. The germline gives CDR1 DFQATT, CDR2 SNEGSKA (reference sequence). V lost 3 bases and J lost 2; bases outside the gene matches: 1. CDR3 sequence reads: CSASGTGGTNEKLFF. Written as DNA, the CDR3 is TGCAGTGCTAGTGGGACAGGGGGCACTAATGAAAAACTGTTTTTT.

This clonotype was detected only a few times. The chain uses TRBV6-1 and TRBJ1-5; 8 bases map to TRBD1. Trimming took 0 bases from V and 6 from J; bases not matched to a gene: 4. The CDR3 covers 15 residues. Germline V lookup: CDR1 MNHNS, CDR2 SASEGT. The CDR3 DNA reads TGTGCCAGCAGTGAAGCGACAGGGGTGACTCAGCCCCAGCATTTT. This translates into CASSEATGVTQPQHF.